Listed below are T cell receptor beta chains from one sample, sequenced in a study of T cell responses to AZD1222 COVID-19 vaccine. The repertoire was sequenced with immunoSEQ multiplex PCR; TCRdb's copy has only in-frame clones and lacks some. The data hold approximately 150,000 clones, with approximately 90% observed a single time. Sequenced here: peripheral blood, sampled on day 0 of MenACWY control vaccination. These TCRs come from an adult in good health. CDR3s include the opening cysteine and the closing phenylalanine or tryptophan. A D gene is named only where the DNA matches it firmly. A clone size is listed for some rows: how often the clone was seen (once, few, many), or a class if it is expanded.

D,size,J,length,V,DNA,CDR3
-,-,TRBJ2-5,13,TRBV5-4,TGTGCCAGCAGCAGTCAGGGAACGGAGACCCAGTACTTC,CASSSQGTETQYF
-,-,TRBJ1-6,14,TRBV30,TGTGCCTGGAGTGTGAGGGGGGGCGGATCACCCCTCCACTTT,CAWSVRGGGSPLHF
-,-,TRBJ2-3,15,TRBV27,TGTGCCAGCAGTCCCAGGGGCTGGGGTACAGATACGCAGTATTTT,CASSPRGWGTDTQYF
-,-,TRBJ1-6,13,TRBV6-1,TGTGCCAGCAGTGAGGGTTTGAATTCACCCCTCCACTTT,CASSEGLNSPLHF
TRBD2,-,TRBJ2-1,13,TRBV30,TGTGCCTGGGTAGGCGGGAGAGCGAATGAGCAGTTCTTC,CAWVGGRANEQFF
TRBD1,-,TRBJ2-1,16,TRBV11-2,TGTGCCAGCAGCTTACCCTGGGGGCCCAGGGGGAATGAGCAGTTCTTC,CASSLPWGPRGNEQFF
TRBD1,-,TRBJ2-5,13,TRBV28,TGTGCCAGCAGTACGGACAGGGGTAAGACCCAGTACTTC,CASSTDRGKTQYF
-,-,TRBJ2-7,15,TRBV19,TGTGCCAGTAGTGGGGGCACTACGTATCCTCGCGAGCAGTACTTC,CASSGGTTYPREQYF
-,once,TRBJ1-3,16,TRBV3-1/TRBV3-2,TGTGCCAGCAGCCTCCGGACAGTTCGATCTGGAAACACCATATATTTT,CASSLRTVRSGNTIYF
TRBD1,-,TRBJ1-2,17,TRBV5-6,TGTGCCAGCAGCTTGGGGGACAGCCCAGAGCTAGACTATGGCTACACCTTC,CASSLGDSPELDYGYTF
TRBD1,-,TRBJ2-2,17,TRBV19,TGTGCCAGTAGTATAGGGACAGGGTTCGCGAACACCGGGGAGCTGTTTTTT,CASSIGTGFANTGELFF
-,-,TRBJ1-5,16,TRBV28,TGTGCCAGCAGTTCCCGGAGGCCCCAGGGAAATCAGCCCCAGCATTTT,CASSSRRPQGNQPQHF
-,-,TRBJ1-2,14,TRBV2,TGTGCCAGCAGTGAATGGGACCCAAACTATGGCTACACCTTC,CASSEWDPNYGYTF
-,-,TRBJ1-1,14,TRBV6-5,TGTGCCAGCAGTTACGAAGGAATGAACACTGAAGCTTTCTTT,CASSYEGMNTEAFF
-,-,TRBJ2-7,13,TRBV5-1,TGCGCCAGCAGCTTCAGCTCCCCCTACGAGCAGTACTTC,CASSFSSPYEQYF
TRBD1,-,TRBJ1-6,12,TRBV28,TGTGCCAGCAGTTTCAGGGGGTCGCCCCTCCACTTT,CASSFRGSPLHF
TRBD1,-,TRBJ1-5,19,TRBV10-1,TGCGCCAGCAGCGGGCGGGCAGGGGGCCCTCTAAGGCAGAATCAGCCCCAGCATTTT,CASSGRAGGPLRQNQPQHF
-,-,TRBJ2-1,12,TRBV6-6,TGTGCCAGCAGTTACTTCGGCCCGGAGCAGTTCTTC,CASSYFGPEQFF
-,-,TRBJ1-5,16,TRBV24-1,TGTGCCACCAGTGATCCCCAGCTGGGGGGCAATCAGCCCCAGCATTTT,CATSDPQLGGNQPQHF
-,-,TRBJ2-7,13,TRBV5-1,TGCGCCAGCAGCTTGGCCTCGGGCCACGAGCAGTACTTC,CASSLASGHEQYF
TRBD2,-,TRBJ2-1,15,TRBV5-1,TGCGCCAGCAGCAGACTAGCGGGAGGTTACAATGAGCAGTTCTTC,CASSRLAGGYNEQFF
-,-,TRBJ2-2,12,TRBV12-3/TRBV12-4,TGTGCCAGCAGTTCCGGCGCCGGGGAGCTGTTTTTT,CASSSGAGELFF
-,-,TRBJ1-3,16,TRBV5-1,TGCGCCAGCAGCTCCGAGGTCCTCGGCTCTGGAAACACCATATATTTT,CASSSEVLGSGNTIYF
TRBD1,-,TRBJ1-2,15,TRBV11-2,TGTGCCAGCAGCTTAGGTGCAGGGGGGCAGTATGGCTACACCTTC,CASSLGAGGQYGYTF
-,-,TRBJ2-5,11,TRBV6-6,TGTGCCAGCAGCCCGAAAGAGACCCAGTACTTC,CASSPKETQYF
TRBD2,-,TRBJ2-1,16,TRBV6-5,TGTGCCAGCAGTTACTACTCTAGCGGGACCTACAATGAGCAGTTCTTC,CASSYYSSGTYNEQFF
TRBD2,-,TRBJ2-2,16,TRBV7-9,TGTGCCAGCAGCTTCGGACTAGCGGGGATCACCGGGGAGCTGTTTTTT,CASSFGLAGITGELFF
TRBD2,-,TRBJ2-5,15,TRBV7-2,TGTGCCAGCAGCTCGACTAGCGGGAGGAAAGAGACCCAGTACTTC,CASSSTSGRKETQYF
-,few,TRBJ2-1,15,TRBV10-1,TGCGCCAGCAGTACGCTCTCGGGACCCTACAATGAGCAGTTCTTC,CASSTLSGPYNEQFF
-,-,TRBJ2-1,12,TRBV28,TGTGCCAGCAGTTCGGGAGCCCCTGAGCAGTTCTTC,CASSSGAPEQFF
TRBD2,-,TRBJ2-2,18,TRBV27,TGTGCCAGCAGTTGTGGGCCGAAGAGCGGGAGTTGCACCGGGGAGCTGTTTTTT,CASSCGPKSGSCTGELFF
-,-,TRBJ1-2,13,TRBV27,TGTGCCAGCAGTTCAGGTATAAACTATGGCTACACCTTC,CASSSGINYGYTF
-,-,TRBJ1-3,16,TRBV5-1,TGCGCCAGCAGCTTGGCCGAACAGGCCTCTGGAAACACCATATATTTT,CASSLAEQASGNTIYF
TRBD2,-,TRBJ2-1,17,TRBV9,TGTGCCAGCAGCGTAGCTAGCGGGAGGGCCGGGTACAATGAGCAGTTCTTC,CASSVASGRAGYNEQFF
-,-,TRBJ2-7,11,TRBV3-1/TRBV3-2,TGTGCCAGCAACGGGGGGCGAGGGCAGTACTTC,CASNGGRGQYF
-,-,TRBJ1-5,15,TRBV6-6,TGTGCCAGCAGTCCTAGGGGGGGAAGCAATCAGCCCCAGCATTTT,CASSPRGGSNQPQHF
-,-,TRBJ1-5,15,TRBV6-5,TGTGCCAGCAGCTTAAAACCGTATAGCAATCAGCCCCAGCATTTT,CASSLKPYSNQPQHF
TRBD1,-,TRBJ2-7,13,TRBV19,TGTGCCAGTAGGAGTAGGGACAGATCCGAGCAGTACTTC,CASRSRDRSEQYF
TRBD2,-,TRBJ2-2,16,TRBV5-1,TGCGCCAGCAGCTTGAGACTAGCGGGAAACACCGGGGAGCTGTTTTTT,CASSLRLAGNTGELFF
-,-,TRBJ1-3,12,TRBV29-1,TGCAGCGTGGCGACAGGAGGAAACACCATATATTTT,CSVATGGNTIYF
-,-,TRBJ1-2,11,TRBV6-4,TGTGCCAGCAGTAACAGCTATGGCTACACCTTC,CASSNSYGYTF
-,-,TRBJ2-2,16,TRBV27,TGTGCCAGCAGCCTAAGGGGACCCTACGTCACCGGGGAGCTGTTTTTT,CASSLRGPYVTGELFF
TRBD1,-,TRBJ1-4,13,TRBV3-1/TRBV3-2,TGTGCCAGCAGCCAAGGAACAGGGGGAAAACTGTTTTTT,CASSQGTGGKLFF
-,-,TRBJ2-2,14,TRBV7-2,TGTGCCAGCAGCCCATCCTGGGGGACCGGGGAGCTGTTTTTT,CASSPSWGTGELFF
-,-,TRBJ1-1,17,TRBV19,TGTGCCAGTTCCATAGTAATGAGGGGCTGGATGAACACTGAAGCTTTCTTT,CASSIVMRGWMNTEAFF
-,-,TRBJ2-1,13,TRBV7-9,TGTGCCAGCAGCCCCCCCTGGGTCAATGAGCAGTTCTTC,CASSPPWVNEQFF
TRBD1,-,TRBJ2-3,15,TRBV11-2,TGTGCCAGCAGGGAAGGGGGCGCGGGCACAGATACGCAGTATTTT,CASREGGAGTDTQYF
-,-,TRBJ1-5,14,TRBV2,TGTGCCAGCAGGAGGGACCTTAGCAATCAGCCCCAGCATTTT,CASRRDLSNQPQHF
-,-,TRBJ1-2,13,TRBV5-1,TGCGCCAGCAGCCCTACTCTAGGGGGTGGCTACACCTTC,CASSPTLGGGYTF
TRBD1,few,TRBJ2-1,13,TRBV4-2,TGTGCCAGCAGTGGACAGGGGGTACTTGAGCAGTTCTTC,CASSGQGVLEQFF
TRBD1,-,TRBJ1-3,18,TRBV28,TGTGCCAGCAGTTTATTGAGGGACAGGGGTAAATCCGGAAACACCATATATTTT,CASSLLRDRGKSGNTIYF